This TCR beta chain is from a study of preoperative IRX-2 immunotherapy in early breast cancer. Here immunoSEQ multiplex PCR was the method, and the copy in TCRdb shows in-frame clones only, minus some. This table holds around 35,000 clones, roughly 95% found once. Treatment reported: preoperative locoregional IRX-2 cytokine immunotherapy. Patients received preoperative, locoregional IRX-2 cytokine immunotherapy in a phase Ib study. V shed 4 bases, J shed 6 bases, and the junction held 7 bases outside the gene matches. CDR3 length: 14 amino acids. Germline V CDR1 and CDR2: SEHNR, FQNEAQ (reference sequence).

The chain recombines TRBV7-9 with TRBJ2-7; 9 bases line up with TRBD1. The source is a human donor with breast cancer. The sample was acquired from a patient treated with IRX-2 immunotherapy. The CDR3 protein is CASSYTGGGGEQYF. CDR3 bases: TGTGCCAGCAGCTATACAGGGGGCGGGGGCGAGCAGTACTTC.